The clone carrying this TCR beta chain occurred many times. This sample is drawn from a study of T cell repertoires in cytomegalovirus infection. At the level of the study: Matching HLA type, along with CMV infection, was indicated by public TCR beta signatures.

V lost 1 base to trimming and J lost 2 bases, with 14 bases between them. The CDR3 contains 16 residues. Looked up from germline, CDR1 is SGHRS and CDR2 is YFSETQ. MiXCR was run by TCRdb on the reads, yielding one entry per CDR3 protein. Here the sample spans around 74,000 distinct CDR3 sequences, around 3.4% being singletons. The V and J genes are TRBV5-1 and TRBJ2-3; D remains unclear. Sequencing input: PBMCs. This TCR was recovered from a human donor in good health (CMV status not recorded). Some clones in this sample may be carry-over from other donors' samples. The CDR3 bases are TGCGCCAGCAGCTTGATACACCTCGCGGACACAGATACGCAGTATTTT. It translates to CASSLIHLADTDTQYF.